Listed below are T cell receptor beta chains from one sample, sequenced in a study of blood T cell repertoires in COVID-19. Profiled with immunoSEQ multiplex PCR; TCRdb holds only in-frame clones, not every one. The table shows 100,000 or so clones, with approximately 92% occurring only once. Sample: peripheral blood. These receptors all come from a man aged 50-60 years with active COVID-19. Each CDR3 is given with its conserved first and last residue. Each record gives: clone size, J gene, D gene, V gene, CDR3 length, CDR3 protein, CDR3 DNA. D genes are given only for firm matches. Clone size is stated in some rows and not others, as once, few, many or a class when expanded.

abundance: NA; j_gene: TRBJ2-7; d_gene: NA; v_gene: TRBV7-8; len: 13; CDR3aa: CASSFGGSYEQYF; CDR3nt: TGTGCCAGCAGCTTTGGCGGCTCCTACGAGCAGTACTTC
abundance: NA; j_gene: TRBJ2-1; d_gene: NA; v_gene: TRBV7-2; len: 15; CDR3aa: CASSRGAIAYNEQFF; CDR3nt: TGTGCCAGCAGCCGGGGGGCTATCGCTTACAATGAGCAGTTCTTC
abundance: NA; j_gene: TRBJ2-2; d_gene: TRBD1; v_gene: TRBV19; len: 15; CDR3aa: CASSTGQVNTGELFF; CDR3nt: TGTGCCAGTAGTACTGGACAGGTTAACACCGGGGAGCTGTTTTTT
abundance: NA; j_gene: TRBJ2-7; d_gene: NA; v_gene: TRBV4-2; len: 16; CDR3aa: CASSQDWTEKTYEQYF; CDR3nt: TGTGCCAGCAGCCAAGATTGGACAGAAAAAACCTACGAGCAGTACTTC
abundance: NA; j_gene: TRBJ2-5; d_gene: NA; v_gene: TRBV11-2; len: 16; CDR3aa: CASSLDLGQLQETQYF; CDR3nt: TGTGCCAGCAGCTTAGATCTAGGACAGCTACAAGAGACCCAGTACTTC
abundance: NA; j_gene: TRBJ2-7; d_gene: TRBD2; v_gene: TRBV10-3; len: 14; CDR3aa: CAISGLAGPYEQYF; CDR3nt: TGTGCCATCAGTGGGTTAGCGGGACCCTACGAGCAGTACTTC
abundance: NA; j_gene: TRBJ1-3; d_gene: NA; v_gene: TRBV6-5; len: 14; CDR3aa: CASARRGSGNTIYF; CDR3nt: TGTGCCAGCGCGAGACGGGGCTCTGGAAACACCATATATTTT
abundance: once; j_gene: TRBJ2-1; d_gene: TRBD1; v_gene: TRBV18; len: 14; CDR3aa: CASSDRGTYNEQFF; CDR3nt: TGTGCCAGCTCAGACAGGGGGACCTACAATGAGCAGTTCTTC
abundance: NA; j_gene: TRBJ2-7; d_gene: TRBD1; v_gene: TRBV7-2; len: 16; CDR3aa: CASSSVQDRGNYEQYF; CDR3nt: TGTGCCAGCAGCTCGGTACAGGACAGGGGGAACTACGAGCAGTACTTC
abundance: NA; j_gene: TRBJ2-1; d_gene: TRBD2; v_gene: TRBV6-1; len: 19; CDR3aa: CASRELEASGPSSYNEQFF; CDR3nt: TGTGCCAGCAGGGAACTTGAGGCTAGCGGACCGAGCTCCTACAATGAGCAGTTCTTC
abundance: NA; j_gene: TRBJ2-4; d_gene: TRBD2; v_gene: TRBV30; len: 14; CDR3aa: CAWNVGGAKNIQYF; CDR3nt: TGTGCCTGGAATGTGGGGGGGGCCAAAAACATTCAGTACTTC
abundance: NA; j_gene: TRBJ2-3; d_gene: NA; v_gene: TRBV5-1; len: 14; CDR3aa: CASSLLGRPDTQYF; CDR3nt: TGCGCCAGCAGCTTGTTAGGGAGGCCAGATACGCAGTATTTT
abundance: NA; j_gene: TRBJ2-3; d_gene: NA; v_gene: TRBV10-3; len: 14; CDR3aa: CAVQKGGSTDTQYF; CDR3nt: TGTGCCGTTCAAAAAGGCGGGAGCACAGATACGCAGTATTTT
abundance: NA; j_gene: TRBJ1-6; d_gene: NA; v_gene: TRBV10-3; len: 14; CDR3aa: CAISESTDNSPLHF; CDR3nt: TGTGCCATCAGTGAGTCGACTGATAATTCACCCCTCCACTTT
abundance: NA; j_gene: TRBJ2-6; d_gene: NA; v_gene: TRBV28; len: 15; CDR3aa: CASSLGGSGANVLTF; CDR3nt: TGTGCCAGCAGTCTTGGAGGCTCTGGGGCCAACGTCCTGACTTTC
abundance: NA; j_gene: TRBJ1-4; d_gene: NA; v_gene: TRBV5-5; len: 15; CDR3aa: CASSSYETGIEKLFF; CDR3nt: TGTGCCAGCAGCTCTTACGAGACAGGAATAGAGAAACTGTTTTTT
abundance: NA; j_gene: TRBJ2-1; d_gene: NA; v_gene: TRBV2; len: 13; CDR3aa: CASSSTGFNEQFF; CDR3nt: TGTGCCAGCAGTTCAACAGGTTTTAATGAGCAGTTCTTC
abundance: NA; j_gene: TRBJ1-2; d_gene: NA; v_gene: TRBV10-3; len: 14; CDR3aa: CAISPRDTFYGYTF; CDR3nt: TGTGCCATCAGTCCCCGGGACACTTTCTATGGCTACACCTTC
abundance: NA; j_gene: TRBJ2-2; d_gene: NA; v_gene: TRBV5-8; len: 20; CDR3aa: CASSPGFTKVTFQNTGELFF; CDR3nt: TGTGCCAGCAGCCCCGGGTTTACCAAAGTTACTTTTCAAAACACCGGGGAGCTGTTTTTT
abundance: NA; j_gene: TRBJ1-5; d_gene: TRBD1; v_gene: TRBV7-9; len: 14; CDR3aa: CASSSGQAAGPQHF; CDR3nt: TGTGCCAGCAGCTCGGGACAGGCCGCCGGGCCCCAGCATTTT
abundance: NA; j_gene: TRBJ2-7; d_gene: TRBD2; v_gene: TRBV29-1; len: 17; CDR3aa: CSVEVPFSGRARYEQYF; CDR3nt: TGCAGCGTTGAAGTCCCATTTAGCGGGAGGGCCCGTTACGAGCAGTACTTC
abundance: once; j_gene: TRBJ1-5; d_gene: TRBD1; v_gene: TRBV18; len: 15; CDR3aa: CASSLGTGRNQPQHF; CDR3nt: TGTGCCAGCTCACTGGGGACAGGTCGCAATCAGCCCCAGCATTTT
abundance: NA; j_gene: TRBJ1-3; d_gene: NA; v_gene: TRBV30; len: 11; CDR3aa: CACNSGNTIYF; CDR3nt: TGTGCCTGTAACAGTGGAAACACCATATATTTT
abundance: NA; j_gene: TRBJ2-3; d_gene: TRBD1; v_gene: TRBV19; len: 13; CDR3aa: CASTPGGKGTQYF; CDR3nt: TGTGCCAGTACCCCAGGGGGTAAGGGTACGCAGTATTTT
abundance: NA; j_gene: TRBJ1-5; d_gene: TRBD1; v_gene: TRBV18; len: 14; CDR3aa: CASSLGQGDRPQHF; CDR3nt: TGTGCCAGCTCCCTCGGACAGGGTGACCGGCCCCAGCATTTT
abundance: once; j_gene: TRBJ1-6; d_gene: NA; v_gene: TRBV7-3; len: 13; CDR3aa: CASSRDSNSPLHF; CDR3nt: TGTGCCAGCAGCCGAGACAGCAATTCACCCCTCCACTTT
abundance: once; j_gene: TRBJ1-1; d_gene: TRBD1; v_gene: TRBV28; len: 14; CDR3aa: CASRETGGDHEAFF; CDR3nt: TGTGCCAGCAGGGAGACAGGGGGCGATCATGAAGCTTTCTTT
abundance: NA; j_gene: TRBJ2-1; d_gene: NA; v_gene: TRBV4-1; len: 16; CDR3aa: CASSQPTALSYNEQFF; CDR3nt: TGCGCCAGCAGCCAACCGACAGCTCTTTCCTACAATGAGCAGTTCTTC
abundance: NA; j_gene: TRBJ2-1; d_gene: TRBD2; v_gene: TRBV15; len: 18; CDR3aa: CATSSAGVALSSYNEQFF; CDR3nt: TGTGCCACCAGCAGTGCGGGGGTAGCGCTGAGCTCCTACAATGAGCAGTTCTTC